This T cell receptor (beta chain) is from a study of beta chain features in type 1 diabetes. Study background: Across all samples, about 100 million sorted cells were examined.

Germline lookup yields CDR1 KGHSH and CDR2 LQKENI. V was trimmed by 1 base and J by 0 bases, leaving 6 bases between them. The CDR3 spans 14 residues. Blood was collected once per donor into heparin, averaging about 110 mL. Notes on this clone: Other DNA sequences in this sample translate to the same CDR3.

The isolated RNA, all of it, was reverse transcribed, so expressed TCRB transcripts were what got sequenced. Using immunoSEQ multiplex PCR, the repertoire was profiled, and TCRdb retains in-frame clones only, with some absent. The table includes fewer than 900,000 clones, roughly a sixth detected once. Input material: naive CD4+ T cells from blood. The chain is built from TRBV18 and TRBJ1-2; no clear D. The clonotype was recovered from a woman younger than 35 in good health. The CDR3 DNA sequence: TGTGCCAGCTCACCACAGGGATCTAACTATGGCTACACCTTC. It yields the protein CASSPQGSNYGYTF.